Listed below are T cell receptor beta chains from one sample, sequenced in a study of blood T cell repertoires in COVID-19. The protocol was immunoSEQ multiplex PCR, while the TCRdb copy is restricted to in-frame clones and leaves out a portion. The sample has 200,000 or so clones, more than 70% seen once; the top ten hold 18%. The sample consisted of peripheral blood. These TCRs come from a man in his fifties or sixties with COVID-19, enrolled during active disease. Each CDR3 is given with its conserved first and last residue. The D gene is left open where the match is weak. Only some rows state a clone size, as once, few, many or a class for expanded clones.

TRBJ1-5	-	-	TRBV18	TGTGCCAGCTCACCCTCCAGGGGAAACAATCAGCCCCAGCATTTT	CASSPSRGNNQPQHF
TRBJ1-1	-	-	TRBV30	TGTGCCTGGATTAGGAACACTGAAGCTTTCTTT	CAWIRNTEAFF
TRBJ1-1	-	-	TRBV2	TGTGCCAGCAGTGAAGTCACAGGGAAGACTGAAGCTTTCTTT	CASSEVTGKTEAFF
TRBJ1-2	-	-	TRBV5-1	TGCGCCAGCAGCTTGGCCCAGGGCCTGGGGGGCTACACCTTC	CASSLAQGLGGYTF
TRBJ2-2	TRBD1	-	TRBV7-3	TGTGCCAGCCGACAGGGGATAACCGGGGAGCTGTTTTTT	CASRQGITGELFF
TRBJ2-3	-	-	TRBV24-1	TGTGCCACCAGTCCTACAGGCACAGATACGCAGTATTTT	CATSPTGTDTQYF
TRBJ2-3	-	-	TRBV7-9	TGTGCCAGCAGCTTCCCCCAACTAGAAAGCACAGATACGCAGTATTTT	CASSFPQLESTDTQYF
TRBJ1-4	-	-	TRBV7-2	TGTGCCAGCAGCTTAGCAACAGCTAATGAAAAACTGTTTTTT	CASSLATANEKLFF
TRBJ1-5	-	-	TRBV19	TGTGCCAGTAGGACCCCAGGGGCGGGGGGGCAGCCCCAGCATTTT	CASRTPGAGGQPQHF
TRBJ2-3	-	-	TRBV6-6	TGTGCCAGCAGCCGTTCGCAGGGCGGCACAGATACGCAGTATTTT	CASSRSQGGTDTQYF
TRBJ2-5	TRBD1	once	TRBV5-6	TGTGCCAGCAGCTTCCTGGGACAGGGTATCGAGACCCAGTACTTC	CASSFLGQGIETQYF
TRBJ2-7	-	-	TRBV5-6	TGTGCCAGCAGCTTGACATCAACCTACGAGCAGTACTTC	CASSLTSTYEQYF
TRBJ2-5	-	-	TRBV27	TGTGCCAGCAGTCGGACAGCTCAAGAGACCCAGTACTTC	CASSRTAQETQYF
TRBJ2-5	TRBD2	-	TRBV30	TGTGCCTCGACTAGCGGGGGGGCTGGCGAGACCCAGTACTTC	CASTSGGAGETQYF
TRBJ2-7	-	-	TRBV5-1	TGCGCCAGCAGCCCTGGCTCCGGGACACCGATCTACGAGCAGTACTTC	CASSPGSGTPIYEQYF
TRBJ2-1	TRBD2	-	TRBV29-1	TGCAGCGTTGAAGGGGGCAGCGGGGGCGCATACAATGAGCAGTTCTTC	CSVEGGSGGAYNEQFF
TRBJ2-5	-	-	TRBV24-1	TGTGCCACCAGTCCCGGGGGTGGGGCGACCCAGTACTTC	CATSPGGGATQYF
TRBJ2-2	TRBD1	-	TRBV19	TGTGCCAGTAGTCTACAGGGGGCGAGGAACACCGGGGAGCTGTTTTTT	CASSLQGARNTGELFF
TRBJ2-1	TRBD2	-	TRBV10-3	TGTGCCATCCGCCGACTAGCGGGTGACAATGAGCAGTTCTTC	CAIRRLAGDNEQFF
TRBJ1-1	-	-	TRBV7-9	TGTGCCAGCAGCCCCCAGACAGGGAACACTGAAGCTTTCTTT	CASSPQTGNTEAFF
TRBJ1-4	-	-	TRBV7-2	TGTGCCAGCAGCTTATTTGCAGGGAGGTTGGAAAAACTGTTTTTT	CASSLFAGRLEKLFF
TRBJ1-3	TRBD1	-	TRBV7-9	TGTGCCAGCAGCCTTCCCCGACAGGGGATCGGGAACACCATATATTTT	CASSLPRQGIGNTIYF
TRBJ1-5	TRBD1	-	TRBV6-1	TGTGCCAGCAGTGATCCCCTCGGGACAGGGGTGGTCAATCAGCCCCAGCATTTT	CASSDPLGTGVVNQPQHF
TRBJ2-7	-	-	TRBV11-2	TGTGCCAGCAGCGAAGTAAGACTCTCTGACTCCTACGAGCAGTACTTC	CASSEVRLSDSYEQYF
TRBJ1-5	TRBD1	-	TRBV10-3	TGTGCCATCAGCCGGGACAGTGGCGATCAGCCCCAGCATTTT	CAISRDSGDQPQHF
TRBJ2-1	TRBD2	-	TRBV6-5	TGTGCCAGCAGTCCGGGACTAGCGGACCCCAATGAGCAGTTCTTC	CASSPGLADPNEQFF
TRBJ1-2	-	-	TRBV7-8	TGTGCCAGCAGCTTAGCCGGGGGGCGGGACTATGGCTACACCTTC	CASSLAGGRDYGYTF
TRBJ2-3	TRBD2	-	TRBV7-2	TGTGCCAGCAGCTTAGTGGCTAGCGGGGGGTTCACAGATACGCAGTATTTT	CASSLVASGGFTDTQYF
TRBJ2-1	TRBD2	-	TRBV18	TGTGCCAGCTCACCCGGACTAGCGGGAGTCGAGAATGAGCAGTTCTTC	CASSPGLAGVENEQFF
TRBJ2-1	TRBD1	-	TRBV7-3	TGTGCCAGCAGCCAAGACAGGGGTTCCTACAATGAGCAGTTCTTC	CASSQDRGSYNEQFF
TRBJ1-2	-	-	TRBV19	TGTGCCAGTACTTCTTCCAGGGGCAATGGCTACACCTTC	CASTSSRGNGYTF
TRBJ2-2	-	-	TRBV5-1	TGCGCCAGCAGCTTGGCCCCACAGGGAGTCACCGGGGAGCTGTTTTTT	CASSLAPQGVTGELFF
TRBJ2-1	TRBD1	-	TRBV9	TGTGCCAGCAGCCTAAGACAGGGAGTCAATGAGCAGTTCTTC	CASSLRQGVNEQFF
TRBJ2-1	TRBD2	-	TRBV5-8	TGTGCCAGCAGGACTAGCGGGGGGCAAGGGGAGTTCTTC	CASRTSGGQGEFF
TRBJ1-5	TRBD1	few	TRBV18	TGTGCCAGCTCACCCGCCACAGGGGCGGGTCAGCCCCAGCATTTT	CASSPATGAGQPQHF
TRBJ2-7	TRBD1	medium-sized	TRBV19	TGTGCCAGTAGTATTGGGGACAGGGGGACCTACGAGCAGTACTTC	CASSIGDRGTYEQYF
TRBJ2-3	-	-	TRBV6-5	TGTGCCAGCAGTTACGCAGGGGCTAATGCAGATACGCAGTATTTT	CASSYAGANADTQYF
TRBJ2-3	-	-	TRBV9	TGTGCCAGCAGCCCCGTGACAGATACGCAGTATTTT	CASSPVTDTQYF
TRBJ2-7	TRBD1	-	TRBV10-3	TGTGCCATCAGCCCCGGGACAGGGGGACACGAGCAGTACTTC	CAISPGTGGHEQYF
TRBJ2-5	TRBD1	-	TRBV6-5	TGTGCCAGCAGTTACTCGTGGGACAGGAGAGAGACCCAGTACTTC	CASSYSWDRRETQYF
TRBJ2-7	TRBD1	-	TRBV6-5	TGTGCCAGCAGACTTGACAGGGACCTCCCGGGGCAGTACTTC	CASRLDRDLPGQYF
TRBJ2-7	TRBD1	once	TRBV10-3	TGTGCCATCAGTGTTGCCGGGACAGGGGCCTCCTACGAGCAGTACTTC	CAISVAGTGASYEQYF
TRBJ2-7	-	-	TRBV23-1	TGCGCCAGCAATCCTGACAGGACCTCCTACGAGCAGTACTTC	CASNPDRTSYEQYF
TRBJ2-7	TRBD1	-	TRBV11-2	TGTGCCAGCAGCACCGGGACAGGGTATGTCAGCTCCTACGAGCAGTACTTC	CASSTGTGYVSSYEQYF
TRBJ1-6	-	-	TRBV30	TGTGCCTGGAGTGTTGGACAGCGGGGGTCACCCCTCCACTTT	CAWSVGQRGSPLHF
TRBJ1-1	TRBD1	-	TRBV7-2	TGTGCCAGCAGCTTGGGACAGGTGAACACTGAAGCTTTCTTT	CASSLGQVNTEAFF
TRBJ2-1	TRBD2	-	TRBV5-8	TGTGCCAGCAGCTTGGCCGCTAGCGGGAGGTATGAGCAGTTCTTC	CASSLAASGRYEQFF
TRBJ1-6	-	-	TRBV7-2	TGTGCCAGCAGCTTATCTCTGGGCTTGGTAGGCTCACCCCTCCACTTT	CASSLSLGLVGSPLHF
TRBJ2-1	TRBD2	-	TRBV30	TGTGCCTGGAGTGTTGCTAGCGGCATCTTAAATGAGCAGTTCTTC	CAWSVASGILNEQFF
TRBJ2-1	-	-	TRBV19	TGTGCCAGTAGTCTCTCGGACTCCCACGGGGGTGAGCAGTTCTTC	CASSLSDSHGGEQFF
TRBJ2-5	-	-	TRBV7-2	TGTGCCAGCAGCTTAACGGGAGTCCAAGAGACCCAGTACTTC	CASSLTGVQETQYF
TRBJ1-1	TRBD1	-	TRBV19	TGTGCCAGTAGTATTCAGGGGGAGGCTGAAGCTTTCTTT	CASSIQGEAEAFF
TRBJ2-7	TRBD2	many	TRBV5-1	TGCGCCAGTTCCGAAGCGGGAGGAGGTTACGAGCAGTACTTC	CASSEAGGGYEQYF
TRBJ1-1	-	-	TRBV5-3	TGTGCCAGAAGCTTGGGTCCCGGTCCTGAAGCTTTCTTT	CARSLGPGPEAFF
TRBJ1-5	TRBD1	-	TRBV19	TGTGCCAGTAGTTTTGGGACAGATAGCAATCAGCCCCAGCATTTT	CASSFGTDSNQPQHF